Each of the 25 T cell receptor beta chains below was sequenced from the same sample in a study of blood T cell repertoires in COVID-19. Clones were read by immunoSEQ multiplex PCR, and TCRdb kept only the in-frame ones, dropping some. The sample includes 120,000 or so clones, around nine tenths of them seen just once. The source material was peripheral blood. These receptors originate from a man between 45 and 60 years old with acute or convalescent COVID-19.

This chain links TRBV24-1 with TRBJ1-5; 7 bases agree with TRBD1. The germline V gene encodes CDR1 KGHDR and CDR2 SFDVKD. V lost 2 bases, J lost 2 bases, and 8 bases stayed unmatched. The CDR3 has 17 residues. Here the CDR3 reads CATSDSQLTGGNQPQHF. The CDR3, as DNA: TGTGCCACCAGTGATTCCCAGTTAACAGGGGGCAATCAGCCCCAGCATTTT.

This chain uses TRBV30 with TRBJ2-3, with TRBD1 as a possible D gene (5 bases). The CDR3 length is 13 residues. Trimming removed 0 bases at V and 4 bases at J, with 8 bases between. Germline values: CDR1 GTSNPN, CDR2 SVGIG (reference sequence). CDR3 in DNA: TGTGCCTGGAGTGTATTAGGGGCAGATACGCAGTATTTT. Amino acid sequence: CAWSVLGADTQYF.

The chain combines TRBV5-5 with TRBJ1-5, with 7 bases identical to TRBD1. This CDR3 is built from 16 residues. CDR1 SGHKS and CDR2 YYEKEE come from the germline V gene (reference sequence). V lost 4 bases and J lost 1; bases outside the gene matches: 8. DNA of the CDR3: TGTGCCAGCAGCCCCCGGACAGGTGGGAGCAATCAGCCCCAGCATTTT. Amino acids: CASSPRTGGSNQPQHF.

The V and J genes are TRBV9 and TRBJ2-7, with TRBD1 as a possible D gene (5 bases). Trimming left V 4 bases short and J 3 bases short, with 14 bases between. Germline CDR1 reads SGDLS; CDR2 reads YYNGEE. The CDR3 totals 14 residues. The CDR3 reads CASSSQDIGYEQYF. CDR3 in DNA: TGTGCCAGCAGCTCCCAGGACATCGGCTACGAGCAGTACTTC.

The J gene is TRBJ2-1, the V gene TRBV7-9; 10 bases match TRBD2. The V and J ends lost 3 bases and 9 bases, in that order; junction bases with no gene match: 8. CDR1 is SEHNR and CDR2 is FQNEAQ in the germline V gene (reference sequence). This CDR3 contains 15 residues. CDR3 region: CASSLVPSGSSEQFF. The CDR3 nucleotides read TGTGCCAGCAGCTTGGTGCCTAGCGGGAGTAGTGAGCAGTTCTTC.

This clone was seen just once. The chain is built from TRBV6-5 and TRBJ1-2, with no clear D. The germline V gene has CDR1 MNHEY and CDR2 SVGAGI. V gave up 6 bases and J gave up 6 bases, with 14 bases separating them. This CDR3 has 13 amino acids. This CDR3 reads CASRRGALDGYTF. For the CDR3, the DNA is TGTGCCAGCAGACGGGGTGCCCTCGATGGCTACACCTTC.

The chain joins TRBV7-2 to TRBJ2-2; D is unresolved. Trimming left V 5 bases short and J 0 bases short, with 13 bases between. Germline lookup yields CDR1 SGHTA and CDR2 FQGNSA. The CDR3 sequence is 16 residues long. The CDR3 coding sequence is TGTGCCAGCAGCCCGAAGGCTAGTCCGAACACCGGGGAGCTGTTTTTT. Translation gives CASSPKASPNTGELFF. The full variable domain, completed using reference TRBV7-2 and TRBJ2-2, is GAGVSQSPSNKVTEKGKDVELRCDPISGHTALYWYRQSLGQGLEFLIYFQGNSAPDKSGLPSDRFSAERTGGSVSTLTIQRTQQEDSAVYLCASSPKASPNTGELFFGEGSRLTVL.

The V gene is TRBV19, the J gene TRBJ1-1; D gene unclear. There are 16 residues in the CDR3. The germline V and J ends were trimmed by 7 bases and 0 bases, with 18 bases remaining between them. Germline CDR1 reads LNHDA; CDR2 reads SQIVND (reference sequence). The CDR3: CASNRGRALMNTEAFF. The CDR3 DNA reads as TGTGCCAGTAATCGGGGAAGGGCCCTCATGAACACTGAAGCTTTCTTT.

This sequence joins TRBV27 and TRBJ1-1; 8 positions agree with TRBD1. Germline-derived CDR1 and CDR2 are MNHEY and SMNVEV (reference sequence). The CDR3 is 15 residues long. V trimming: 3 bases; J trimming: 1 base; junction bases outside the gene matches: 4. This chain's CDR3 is CASSFITGGNTEAFF. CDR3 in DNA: TGTGCCAGCAGTTTTATAACAGGGGGGAACACTGAAGCTTTCTTT.

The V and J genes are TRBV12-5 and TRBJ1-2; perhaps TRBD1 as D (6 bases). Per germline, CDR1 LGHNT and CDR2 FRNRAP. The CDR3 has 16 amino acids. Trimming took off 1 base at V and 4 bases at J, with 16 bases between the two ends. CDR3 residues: CASGLDAGGGRYGYTF. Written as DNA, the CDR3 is TGTGCTAGTGGTTTGGATGCGGGGGGCGGGCGCTATGGCTACACCTTC.

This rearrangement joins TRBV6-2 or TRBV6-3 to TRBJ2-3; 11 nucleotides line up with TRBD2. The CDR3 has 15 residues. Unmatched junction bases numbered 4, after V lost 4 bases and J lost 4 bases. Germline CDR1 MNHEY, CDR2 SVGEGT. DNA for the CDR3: TGTGCCAGCAGTTCACTAGCGGGAGAGGCAGATACGCAGTATTTT. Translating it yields CASSSLAGEADTQYF.

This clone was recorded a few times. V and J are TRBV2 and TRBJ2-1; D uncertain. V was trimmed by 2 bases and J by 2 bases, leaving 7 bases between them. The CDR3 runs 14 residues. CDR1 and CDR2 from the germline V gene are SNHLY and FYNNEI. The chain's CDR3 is CASSELRAYNEQFF. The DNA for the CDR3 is TGTGCCAGCAGTGAATTAAGAGCCTACAATGAGCAGTTCTTC.

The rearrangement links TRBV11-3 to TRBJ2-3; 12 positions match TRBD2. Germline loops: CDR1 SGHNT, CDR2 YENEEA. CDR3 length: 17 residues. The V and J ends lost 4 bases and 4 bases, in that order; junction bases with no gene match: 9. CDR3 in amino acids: CASSSRLAGVGADTQYF. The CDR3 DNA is TGTGCCAGCAGCTCCCGACTAGCGGGAGTCGGGGCAGATACGCAGTATTTT.

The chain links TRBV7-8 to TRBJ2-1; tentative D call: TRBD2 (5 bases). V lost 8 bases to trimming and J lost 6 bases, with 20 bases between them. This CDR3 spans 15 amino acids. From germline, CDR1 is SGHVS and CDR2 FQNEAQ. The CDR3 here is CASHLERARGNEQFF. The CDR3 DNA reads TGTGCCAGCCATTTAGAGAGGGCCCGGGGCAATGAGCAGTTCTTC.

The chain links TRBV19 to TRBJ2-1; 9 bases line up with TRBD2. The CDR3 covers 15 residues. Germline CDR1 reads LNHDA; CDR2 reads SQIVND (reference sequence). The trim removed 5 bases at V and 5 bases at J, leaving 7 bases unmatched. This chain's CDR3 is CASSGSGSVHNEQFF. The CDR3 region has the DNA TGTGCCAGTAGTGGTAGCGGGAGCGTCCACAATGAGCAGTTCTTC.

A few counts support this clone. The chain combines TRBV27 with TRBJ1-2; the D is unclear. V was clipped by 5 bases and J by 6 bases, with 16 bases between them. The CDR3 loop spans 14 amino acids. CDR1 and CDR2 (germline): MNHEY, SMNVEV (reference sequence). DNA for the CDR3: TGTGCCAGCAGTCCCAGCCTCGGGTTGCATGGCTACACCTTC. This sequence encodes CASSPSLGLHGYTF.

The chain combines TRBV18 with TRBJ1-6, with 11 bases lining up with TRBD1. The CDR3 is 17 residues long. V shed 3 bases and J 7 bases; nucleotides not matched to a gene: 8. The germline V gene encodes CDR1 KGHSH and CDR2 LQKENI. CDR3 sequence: CASSPTGQGAMNSPLHF. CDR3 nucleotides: TGTGCCAGCTCACCGACAGGACAGGGGGCGATGAATTCACCCCTCCACTTT.

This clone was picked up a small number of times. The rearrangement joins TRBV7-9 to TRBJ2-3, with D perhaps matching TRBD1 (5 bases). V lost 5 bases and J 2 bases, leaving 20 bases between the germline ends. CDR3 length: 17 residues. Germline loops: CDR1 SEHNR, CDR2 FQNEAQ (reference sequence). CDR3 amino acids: CASSILDRTFYTDTQYF. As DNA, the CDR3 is TGTGCCAGCAGCATTCTCGACCGGACATTCTACACAGATACGCAGTATTTT.

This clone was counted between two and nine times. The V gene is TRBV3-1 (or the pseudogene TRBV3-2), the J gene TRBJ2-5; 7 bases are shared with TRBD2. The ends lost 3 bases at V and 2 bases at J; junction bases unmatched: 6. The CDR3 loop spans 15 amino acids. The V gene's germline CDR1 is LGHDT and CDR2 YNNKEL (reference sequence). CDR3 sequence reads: CASSHRRGLQETQYF. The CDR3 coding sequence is TGTGCCAGCAGCCACAGGAGGGGACTACAAGAGACCCAGTACTTC.

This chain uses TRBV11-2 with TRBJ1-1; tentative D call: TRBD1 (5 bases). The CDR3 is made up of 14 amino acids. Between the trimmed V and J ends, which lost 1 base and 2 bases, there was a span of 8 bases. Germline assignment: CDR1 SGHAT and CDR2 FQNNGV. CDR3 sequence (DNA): TGTGCCAGCAGCTTAGGCCAGGGTAACACTGAAGCTTTCTTT. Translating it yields CASSLGQGNTEAFF.

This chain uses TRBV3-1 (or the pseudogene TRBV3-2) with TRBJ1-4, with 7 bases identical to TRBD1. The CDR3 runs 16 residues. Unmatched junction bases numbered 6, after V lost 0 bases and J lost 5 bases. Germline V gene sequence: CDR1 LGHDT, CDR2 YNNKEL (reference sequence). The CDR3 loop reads CASSQEEGGKNEKLFF. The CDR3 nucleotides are TGTGCCAGCAGCCAAGAAGAAGGGGGCAAGAATGAAAAACTGTTTTTT.

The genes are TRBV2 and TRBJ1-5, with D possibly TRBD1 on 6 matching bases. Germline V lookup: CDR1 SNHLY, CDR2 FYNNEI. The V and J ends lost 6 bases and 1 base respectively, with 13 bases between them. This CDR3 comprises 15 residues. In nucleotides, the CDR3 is TGTGCCAGCAGATACAGGGAAATCAGCAATCAGCCCCAGCATTTT. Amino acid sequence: CASRYREISNQPQHF.

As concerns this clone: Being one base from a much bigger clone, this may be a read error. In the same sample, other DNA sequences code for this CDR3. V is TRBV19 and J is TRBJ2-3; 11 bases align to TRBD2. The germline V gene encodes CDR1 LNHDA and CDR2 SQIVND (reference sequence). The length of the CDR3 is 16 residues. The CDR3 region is CASSIVLAGGSDTQYF. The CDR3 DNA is TGTGCCAGTAGTATAGTCCTAGCGGGAGGATCAGATACGCAATATTTT.

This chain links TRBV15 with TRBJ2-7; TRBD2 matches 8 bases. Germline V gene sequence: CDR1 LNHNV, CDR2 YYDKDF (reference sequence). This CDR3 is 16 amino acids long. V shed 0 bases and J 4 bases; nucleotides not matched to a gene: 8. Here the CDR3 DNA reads TGTGCCACCAGCAGAGATACGTTTGGCGGGAGGTACGAGCAGTACTTC. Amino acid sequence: CATSRDTFGGRYEQYF.

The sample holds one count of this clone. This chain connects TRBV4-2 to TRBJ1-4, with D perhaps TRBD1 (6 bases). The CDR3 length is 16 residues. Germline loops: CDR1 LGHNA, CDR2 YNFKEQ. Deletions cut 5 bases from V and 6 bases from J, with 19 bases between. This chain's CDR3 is CASSKRLTGSDEKLFF. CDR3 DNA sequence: TGTGCCAGCAGCAAAAGGTTGACAGGTTCGGATGAAAAACTGTTTTTT.